The T cell receptor beta chain described here comes from a study of response to subunit inactivated influenza vaccine. This clonotype occurred many times. TCRdb processed the RT-PCR reads anew with MiXCR; each CDR3 protein has one entry. Of more than 450,000 distinct CDR3 sequences in the sample, over 9% are singletons; the top ten hold 11%. These data were also filed under a second study, of T cells expressing NK-cell markers. That study adds: The authors generated TCR beta cDNA through 5'RACE template switching with UMIs. Sorted T-cell subsets CD3+CD56+NKG2C+, CD3+CD56+NKG2C- and CD3+CD56-NKG2C+ were TCR beta-sequenced. The dominant NKG2C+ clonotypes represented 1.0-7.0% of CD8+ T cells in more than five donors. Dominance of the CD3+CD56-NKG2C+ fraction by these clonotypes also held in a handful of donors.

Sample: PBMCs from blood, taken on the day of vaccination. The receptor was isolated from a man aged 50-60 years who received an inactivated influenza vaccine.

CDR3 residues: CASKAGANTGELFF. The CDR3 nucleotides read TGTGCCAGCAAGGCAGGCGCGAACACCGGGGAGCTGTTTTTT. The chain uses TRBV12-3 or TRBV12-4 and TRBJ2-2, with no clear D. V lost 7 bases, J lost 0 bases, and 9 bases lay in between. The CDR3 has 14 amino acids.